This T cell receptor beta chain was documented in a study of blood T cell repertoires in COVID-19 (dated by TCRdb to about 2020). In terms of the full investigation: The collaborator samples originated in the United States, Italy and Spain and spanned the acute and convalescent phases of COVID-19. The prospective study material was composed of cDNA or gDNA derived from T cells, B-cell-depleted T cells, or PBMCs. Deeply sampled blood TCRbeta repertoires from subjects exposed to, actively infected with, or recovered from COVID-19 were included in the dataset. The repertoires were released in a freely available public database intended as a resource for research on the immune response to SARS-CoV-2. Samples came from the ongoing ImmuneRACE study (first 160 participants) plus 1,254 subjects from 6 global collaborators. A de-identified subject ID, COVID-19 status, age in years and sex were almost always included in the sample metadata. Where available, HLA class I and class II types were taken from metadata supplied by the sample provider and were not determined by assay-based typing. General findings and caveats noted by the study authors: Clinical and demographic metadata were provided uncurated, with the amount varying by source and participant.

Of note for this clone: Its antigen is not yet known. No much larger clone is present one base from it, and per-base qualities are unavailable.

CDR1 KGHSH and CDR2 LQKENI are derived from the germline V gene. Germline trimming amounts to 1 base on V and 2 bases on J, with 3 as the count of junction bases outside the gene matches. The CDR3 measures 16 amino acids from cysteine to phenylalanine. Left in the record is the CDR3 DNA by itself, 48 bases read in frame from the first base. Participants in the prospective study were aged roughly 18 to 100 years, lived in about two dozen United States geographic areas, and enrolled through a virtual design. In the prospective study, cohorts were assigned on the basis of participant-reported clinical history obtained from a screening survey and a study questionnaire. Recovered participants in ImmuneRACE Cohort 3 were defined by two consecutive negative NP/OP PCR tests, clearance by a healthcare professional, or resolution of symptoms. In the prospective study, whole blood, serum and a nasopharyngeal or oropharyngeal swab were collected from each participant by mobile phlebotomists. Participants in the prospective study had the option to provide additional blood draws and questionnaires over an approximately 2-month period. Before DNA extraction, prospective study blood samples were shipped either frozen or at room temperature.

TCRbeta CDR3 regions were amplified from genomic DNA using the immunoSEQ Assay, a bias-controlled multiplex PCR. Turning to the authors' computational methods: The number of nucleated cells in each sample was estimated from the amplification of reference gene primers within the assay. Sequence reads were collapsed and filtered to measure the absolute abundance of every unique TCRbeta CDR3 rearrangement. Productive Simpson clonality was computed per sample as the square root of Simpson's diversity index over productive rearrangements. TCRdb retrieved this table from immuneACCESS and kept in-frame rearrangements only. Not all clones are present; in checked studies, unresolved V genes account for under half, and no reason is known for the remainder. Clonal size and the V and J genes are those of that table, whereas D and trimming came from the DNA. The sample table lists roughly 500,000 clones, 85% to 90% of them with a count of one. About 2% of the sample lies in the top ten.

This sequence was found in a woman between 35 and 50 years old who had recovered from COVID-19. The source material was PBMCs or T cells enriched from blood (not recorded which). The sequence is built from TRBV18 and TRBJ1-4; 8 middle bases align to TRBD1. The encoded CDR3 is CASSPRQGFTNEKLFF. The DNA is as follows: TGTGCCAGCTCACCACGACAGGGGTTTACTAATGAAAAACTGTTTTTT.